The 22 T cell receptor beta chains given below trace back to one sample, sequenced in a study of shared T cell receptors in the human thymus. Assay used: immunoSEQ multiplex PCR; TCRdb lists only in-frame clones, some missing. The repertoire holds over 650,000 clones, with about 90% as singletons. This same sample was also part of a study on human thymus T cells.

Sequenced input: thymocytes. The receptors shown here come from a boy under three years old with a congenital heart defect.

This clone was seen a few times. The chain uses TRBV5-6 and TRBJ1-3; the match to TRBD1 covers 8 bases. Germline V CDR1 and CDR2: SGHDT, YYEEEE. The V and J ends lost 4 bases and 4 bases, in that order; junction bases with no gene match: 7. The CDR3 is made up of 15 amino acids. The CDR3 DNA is TGTGCCAGCAGCCCAGGACAGGGAGCAGGAAACACCATATATTTT. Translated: CASSPGQGAGNTIYF.

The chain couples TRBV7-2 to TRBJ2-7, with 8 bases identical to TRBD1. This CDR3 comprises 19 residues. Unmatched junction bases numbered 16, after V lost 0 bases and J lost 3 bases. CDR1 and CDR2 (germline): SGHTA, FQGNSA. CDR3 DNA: TGTGCCAGCAGCTTAGCGTACAGGGGGTCCACTTATGAAAACTACGAGCAGTACTTC. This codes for CASSLAYRGSTYENYEQYF.

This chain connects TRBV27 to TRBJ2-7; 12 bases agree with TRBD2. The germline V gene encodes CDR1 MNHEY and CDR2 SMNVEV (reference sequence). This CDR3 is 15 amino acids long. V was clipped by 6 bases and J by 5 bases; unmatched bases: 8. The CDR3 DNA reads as TGTGCCAGCAGGAACCTAGCGGGGGGGCGAGACGAGCAGTACTTC. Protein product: CASRNLAGGRDEQYF.

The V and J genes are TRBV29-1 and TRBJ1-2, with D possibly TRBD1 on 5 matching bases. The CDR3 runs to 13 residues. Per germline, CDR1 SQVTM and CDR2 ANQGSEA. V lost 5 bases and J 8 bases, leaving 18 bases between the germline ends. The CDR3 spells CSVSSTGVGGYTF. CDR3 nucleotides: TGCAGCGTTTCGTCTACAGGCGTTGGGGGCTACACCTTC.

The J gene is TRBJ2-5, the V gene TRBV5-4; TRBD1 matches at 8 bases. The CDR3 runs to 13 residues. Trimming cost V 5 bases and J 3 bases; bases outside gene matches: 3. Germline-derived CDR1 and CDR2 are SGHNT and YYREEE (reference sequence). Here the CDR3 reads CASRKGQEETQYF. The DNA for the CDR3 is TGTGCCAGCAGAAAGGGACAGGAAGAGACCCAGTACTTC.

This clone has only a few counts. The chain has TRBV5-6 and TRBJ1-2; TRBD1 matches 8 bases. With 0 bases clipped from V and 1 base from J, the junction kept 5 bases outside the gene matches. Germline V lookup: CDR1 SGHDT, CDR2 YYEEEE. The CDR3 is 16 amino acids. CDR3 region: CASSLGDRPHNYGYTF. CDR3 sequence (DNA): TGTGCCAGCAGCTTGGGGGACAGGCCCCATAACTATGGCTACACCTTC.

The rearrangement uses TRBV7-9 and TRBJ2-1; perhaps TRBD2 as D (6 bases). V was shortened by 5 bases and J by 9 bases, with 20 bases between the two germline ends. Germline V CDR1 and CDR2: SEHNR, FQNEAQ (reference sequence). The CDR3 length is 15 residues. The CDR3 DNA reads TGTGCCAGCAGCCCCCCGGGTTGCGGGATAGGTGAGCAGTTCTTC. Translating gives CASSPPGCGIGEQFF.

Written as DNA, the CDR3 is TGCAGCGGCGGGCTTAGGGCCGGGGAGCTGTTTTTT. This sequence encodes CSGGLRAGELFF. This rearrangement joins TRBV29-1 to TRBJ2-2, with a weak D call TRBD2 (5 bases). The CDR3 has 12 amino acids. Trimming removed 7 bases at V and 6 bases at J, with 12 bases between. Germline V gene sequence: CDR1 SQVTM, CDR2 ANQGSEA.

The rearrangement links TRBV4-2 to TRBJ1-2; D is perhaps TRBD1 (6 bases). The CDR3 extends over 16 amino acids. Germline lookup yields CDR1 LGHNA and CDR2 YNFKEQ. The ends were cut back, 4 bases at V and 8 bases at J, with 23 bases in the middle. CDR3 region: CASSPPHASGARGYTF. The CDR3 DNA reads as TGTGCCAGCAGCCCTCCTCACGCATCAGGGGCGAGGGGCTACACCTTC.

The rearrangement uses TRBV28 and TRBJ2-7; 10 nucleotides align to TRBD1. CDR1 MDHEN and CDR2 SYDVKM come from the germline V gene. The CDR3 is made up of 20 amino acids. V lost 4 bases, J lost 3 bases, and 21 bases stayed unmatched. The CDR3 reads CASSWVKITNRDRGHYEQYF. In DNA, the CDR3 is TGTGCCAGCAGTTGGGTAAAGATAACCAACCGGGACAGGGGACACTACGAGCAGTACTTC.

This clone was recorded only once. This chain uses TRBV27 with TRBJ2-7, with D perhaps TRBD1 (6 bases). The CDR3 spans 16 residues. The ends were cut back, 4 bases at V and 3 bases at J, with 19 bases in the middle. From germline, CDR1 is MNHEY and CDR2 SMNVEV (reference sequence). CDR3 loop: CASSSASGQKYYEQYF. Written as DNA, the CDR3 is TGTGCCAGCAGTTCGGCATCGGGACAAAAATACTACGAGCAGTACTTC.

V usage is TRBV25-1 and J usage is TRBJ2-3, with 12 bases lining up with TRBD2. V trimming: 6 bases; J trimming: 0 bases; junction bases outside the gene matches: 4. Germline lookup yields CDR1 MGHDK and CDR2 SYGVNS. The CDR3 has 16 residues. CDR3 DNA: TGTGCCAGCAGGACTAGCGGGAGCCCTAGCACAGATACGCAGTATTTT. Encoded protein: CASRTSGSPSTDTQYF.

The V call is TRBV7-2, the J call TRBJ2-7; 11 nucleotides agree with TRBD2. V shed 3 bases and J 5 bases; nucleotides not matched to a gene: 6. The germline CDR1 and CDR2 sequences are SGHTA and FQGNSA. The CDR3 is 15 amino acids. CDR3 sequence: CASSFLAGGPHEQYF. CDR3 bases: TGTGCCAGCAGCTTTCTAGCGGGAGGTCCCCACGAGCAGTACTTC.

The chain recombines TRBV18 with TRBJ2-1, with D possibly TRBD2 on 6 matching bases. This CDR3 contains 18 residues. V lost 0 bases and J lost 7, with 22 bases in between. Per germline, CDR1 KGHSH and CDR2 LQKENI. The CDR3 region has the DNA TGTGCCAGCTCACCACCGCGAGCTAAGCGGGTTAGGCCGAATGAGCAGTTCTTC. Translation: CASSPPRAKRVRPNEQFF.

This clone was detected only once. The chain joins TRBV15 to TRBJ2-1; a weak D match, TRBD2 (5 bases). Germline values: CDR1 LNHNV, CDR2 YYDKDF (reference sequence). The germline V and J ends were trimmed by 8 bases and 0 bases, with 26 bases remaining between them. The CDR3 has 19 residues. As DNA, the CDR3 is TGTGCCACCGAAAGACCCAGAAATGGACTCTCTAGCTCCTACAATGAGCAGTTCTTC. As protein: CATERPRNGLSSSYNEQFF.

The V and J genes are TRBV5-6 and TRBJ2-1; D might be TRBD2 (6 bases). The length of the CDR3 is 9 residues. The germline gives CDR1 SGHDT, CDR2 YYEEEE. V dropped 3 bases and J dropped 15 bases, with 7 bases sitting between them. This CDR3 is CASSWEAFF. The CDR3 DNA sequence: TGTGCCAGCAGCTGGGAGGCGTTCTTC. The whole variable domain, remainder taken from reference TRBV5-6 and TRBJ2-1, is DAGVTQSPTHLIKTRGQQVTLRCSPKSGHDTVSWYQQALGQGPQFIFQYYEEEERQRGNFPDRFSGHQFPNYSSELNVNALLLGDSALYLCASSWEAFFGPGTRLTVL.

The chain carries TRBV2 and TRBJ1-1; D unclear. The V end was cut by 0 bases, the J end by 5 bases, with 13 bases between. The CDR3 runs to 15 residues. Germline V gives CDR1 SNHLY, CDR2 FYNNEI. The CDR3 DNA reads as TGTGCCAGCAGTGAAGCCCAGGTGGCGGGTACTGAAGCTTTCTTT. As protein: CASSEAQVAGTEAFF.

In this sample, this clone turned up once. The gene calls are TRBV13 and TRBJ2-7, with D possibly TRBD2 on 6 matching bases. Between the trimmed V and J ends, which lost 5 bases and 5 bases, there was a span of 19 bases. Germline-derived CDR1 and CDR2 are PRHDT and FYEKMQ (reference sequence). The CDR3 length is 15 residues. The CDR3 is CASSRARGGSHEQYF. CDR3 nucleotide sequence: TGTGCCAGCAGCCGAGCGAGGGGAGGTTCCCACGAGCAGTACTTC. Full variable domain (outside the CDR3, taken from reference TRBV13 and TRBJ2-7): AAGVIQSPRHLIKEKRETATLKCYPIPRHDTVYWYQQGPGQDPQFLISFYEKMQSDKGSIPDRFSAQQFSDYHSELNMSSLELGDSALYFCASSRARGGSHEQYFGPGTRLTVT.

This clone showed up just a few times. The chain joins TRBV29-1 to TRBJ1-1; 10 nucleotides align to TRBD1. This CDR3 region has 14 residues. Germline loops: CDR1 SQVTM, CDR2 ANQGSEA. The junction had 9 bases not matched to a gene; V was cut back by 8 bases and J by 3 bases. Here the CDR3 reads CSSEGGTGDTEAFF. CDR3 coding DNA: TGCAGCTCCGAAGGAGGGACAGGGGACACTGAAGCTTTCTTT.

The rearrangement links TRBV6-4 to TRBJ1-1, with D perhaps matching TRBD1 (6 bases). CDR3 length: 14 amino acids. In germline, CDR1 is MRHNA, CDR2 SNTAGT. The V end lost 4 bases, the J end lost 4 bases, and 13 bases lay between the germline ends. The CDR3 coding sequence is TGTGCCAGCAGTGCAAGGGCAGGGGCCACTGAAGCTTTCTTT. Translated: CASSARAGATEAFF.

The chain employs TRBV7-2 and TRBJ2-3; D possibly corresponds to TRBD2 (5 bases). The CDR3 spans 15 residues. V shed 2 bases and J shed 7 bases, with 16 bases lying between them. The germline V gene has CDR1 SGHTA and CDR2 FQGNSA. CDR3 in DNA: TGTGCCAGCAGCTTATCCACTAGTCGGTTTTATACGCAGTATTTT. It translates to CASSLSTSRFYTQYF.

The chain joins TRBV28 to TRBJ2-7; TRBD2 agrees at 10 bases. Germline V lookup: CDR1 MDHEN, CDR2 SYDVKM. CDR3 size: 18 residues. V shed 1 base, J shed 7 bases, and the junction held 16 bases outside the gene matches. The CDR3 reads CASSLSASGGRPGGEQYF. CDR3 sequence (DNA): TGTGCCAGCAGTTTATCGGCTAGCGGGGGTCGCCCGGGAGGTGAGCAGTACTTC.